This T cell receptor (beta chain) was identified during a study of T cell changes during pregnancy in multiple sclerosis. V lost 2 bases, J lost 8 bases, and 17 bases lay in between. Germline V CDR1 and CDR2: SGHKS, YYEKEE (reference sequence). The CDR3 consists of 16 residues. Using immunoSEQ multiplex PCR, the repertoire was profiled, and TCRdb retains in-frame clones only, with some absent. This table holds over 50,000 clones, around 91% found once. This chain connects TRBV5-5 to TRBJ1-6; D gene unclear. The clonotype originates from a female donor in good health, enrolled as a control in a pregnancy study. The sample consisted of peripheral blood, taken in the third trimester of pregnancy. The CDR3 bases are TGTGCCAGCAGCTTAAGTCTCGGCAGGTTGGATTCACCCCTCCACTTT. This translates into CASSLSLGRLDSPLHF.